This T cell receptor beta chain was observed in a study of blood T cells in healthy people across ages. With a J-beta primer mix and a sample-barcoded 5' primer, a second PCR ran about 7 to 12 cycles. Every individual sample yielded 2.5 million or more paired-end reads (each containing CDR3). TCRdb recomputed calls from the 5' RACE reads with MiXCR, one row per CDR3 protein. The sample lists fewer than 1.5 million distinct CDR3 sequences, 42% occurring once. Isolation recovered at least 6.5 million PBMCs from every sample. The V and J ends lost 2 bases and 5 bases, in that order; junction bases with no gene match: 6. The CDR3 is made up of 16 amino acids.

The clonotype originates from a woman between 18 and 29 years old in good health. The genes are TRBV12-3 or TRBV12-4 and TRBJ2-1, with 10 positions matching TRBD2. The sequenced material came from blood. The CDR3 sequence is CASSLLASGRNNEQFF. The CDR3 nucleotides read TGTGCCAGCAGTTTATTGGCTAGCGGGAGAAACAATGAGCAGTTCTTC.